This T cell receptor (beta chain) was profiled in a study of cytomegalovirus exposure and HLA in healthy donors. Points on this clone: Its antigen is undetermined.

Study-wide findings and caveats: Indistinguishable V segments such as TRBV6-2 and TRBV6-3 were excluded. Later analysis suggested links between common viral pathogens and several top significant clusters. It was assumed in the presence/absence analyses that sequencing depth was roughly uniform across donors.

Use of 60 Vbeta and 13 Jbeta primers characterized the PCR. TCRdb keeps only in-frame clones here, not all; method: immunoSEQ multiplex PCR. The sample lists approximately 210,000 clones; more than 75% were seen once. This CDR3 has 14 amino acids. CDR1 SGHRS and CDR2 YFSETQ come from the germline V gene. V was pared by 0 bases and J by 7 bases, with 10 bases between. This clonotype was obtained from a man aged 35-49 years in good health and CMV-seropositive. The sequenced sample consisted of PBMCs. The J gene is TRBJ1-4, the V gene TRBV5-1; D not resolved. This CDR3 is CASSLEASGEKLFF. CDR3 coding DNA: TGCGCCAGCAGCTTGGAAGCCTCCGGTGAAAAACTGTTTTTT.